Each of the 23 T cell receptor beta chains below was sequenced from the same sample in a study of blood T cell repertoires in COVID-19. Libraries were prepared by immunoSEQ multiplex PCR; TCRdb keeps only in-frame clonotypes and omits some of them. The table lists hundreds of thousands of clones, 88% of them singletons, with around 10% in the top ten. Sequenced: peripheral blood. These receptors were collected from a woman aged 25 to 39 with COVID-19, enrolled during active disease.

The chain couples TRBV7-9 to TRBJ2-5, with 7 bases aligning to TRBD1. The V and J ends lost 5 bases and 1 base, in that order; junction bases with no gene match: 4. CDR3 size: 14 residues. Germline CDR1 reads SEHNR; CDR2 reads FQNEAQ (reference sequence). The CDR3 is CASSKQGTQETQYF. The DNA of the CDR3 is TGTGCCAGCAGCAAACAGGGGACCCAAGAGACCCAGTACTTC.

The J gene is TRBJ1-1, the V gene TRBV27; 7 bases fit TRBD1. CDR3 length: 15 amino acids. V lost 5 bases, J lost 4 bases, and 10 bases stayed unmatched. In germline, CDR1 is MNHEY, CDR2 SMNVEV (reference sequence). Written as DNA, the CDR3 is TGTGCCAGCAGTCCCCTAAGGGGGCGAGCCACTGAAGCTTTCTTT. Its protein product is CASSPLRGRATEAFF.

The chain has TRBV28 and TRBJ1-2; D call uncertain. The V gene's germline CDR1 is MDHEN and CDR2 SYDVKM. This CDR3 has 12 amino acids. The ends were cut back, 0 bases at V and 8 bases at J, with 7 bases in the middle. The CDR3, as DNA: TGTGCCAGCAGTTTATGGGGAGGCGGCTACACCTTC. Translation: CASSLWGGGYTF.

The chain carries TRBV5-1 and TRBJ1-1, with D tentatively TRBD1 (6 bases). This CDR3 is 15 amino acids long. The germline V gene encodes CDR1 SGHRS and CDR2 YFSETQ. Trimming took off 3 bases at V and 4 bases at J, with 16 bases between the two ends. CDR3 residues: CASSSRGGAGTEAFF. The CDR3, as DNA: TGCGCCAGCAGCTCCAGGGGTGGGGCGGGCACTGAAGCTTTCTTT. Combining the CDR3 with reference TRBV5-1 and TRBJ1-1 gives the whole variable domain KAGVTQTPRYLIKTRGQQVTLSCSPISGHRSVSWYQQTPGQGLQFLFEYFSETQRNKGNFPGRFSGRQFSNSRSEMNVSTLELGDSALYLCASSSRGGAGTEAFFGQGTRLTVV.

This clone came up a few times. The chain recombines TRBV19 with TRBJ2-7; 9 nucleotides align to TRBD1. The CDR3 has 14 amino acids. Germline loops: CDR1 LNHDA, CDR2 SQIVND (reference sequence). The V gene end was trimmed by 5 bases and the J gene end by 3 bases; junction bases not matched to a gene: 5. CDR3 sequence (DNA): TGTGCCAGTAGTTTGGGACAGGGTGTCTACGAGCAGTACTTC. It encodes CASSLGQGVYEQYF. The full variable domain, its missing parts supplied by reference TRBV19 and TRBJ2-7, is DGGITQSPKYLFRKEGQNVTLSCEQNLNHDAMYWYRQDPGQGLRLIYYSQIVNDFQKGDIAEGYSVSREKKESFPLTVTSAQKNPTAFYLCASSLGQGVYEQYFGPGTRLTVT.

This chain joins TRBV4-1 and TRBJ2-4; TRBD2 aligns across 14 bases. Germline CDR1 and CDR2: MGHRA and YSYEKL. After removal of 7 bases from V and 8 bases from J, the junction contained 7 bases not matched to a gene. The CDR3 has 15 amino acids. DNA of the CDR3: TGCGCCAGCACCAAAGGGACTAGCGGGAGCGACATTCAGTACTTC. It encodes CASTKGTSGSDIQYF.

The chain is built from TRBV6-6 and TRBJ2-4; 12 nucleotides agree with TRBD2. Per the germline V gene, CDR1 is MNHNY and CDR2 is SVGAGI (reference sequence). The CDR3 has 15 residues. V was clipped by 2 bases and J by 13 bases; unmatched bases: 9. The CDR3 sequence: CASSYTPGLAGLQYF. CDR3 in DNA: TGTGCCAGCAGTTACACGCCGGGACTAGCGGGCCTACAGTACTTC.

The chain has TRBV7-4 and TRBJ2-1; TRBD1 might be the D (5 bases). The CDR3 length is 16 residues. CDR1 SGHVT and CDR2 SQSDAQ come from the germline V gene. V was trimmed by 4 bases and J by 8 bases, leaving 21 bases between them. The CDR3 sequence: CASSSPRGRAGDEQFF. The CDR3 bases are TGTGCCAGCAGCTCCCCCCGCGGCAGGGCAGGCGATGAGCAGTTCTTC.

J is TRBJ2-7 and V is TRBV23-1; D is undetermined. TRBV23-1 is an ORF for which the function is uncertain. This CDR3 is built from 12 residues. The V end was cut by 3 bases, the J end by 1 base, with 4 bases between. The CDR3 DNA sequence: TGCGCCAGCAGTCACAGATCCTACGAGCAGTACTTC. It yields the protein CASSHRSYEQYF.

The chain is built from TRBV7-6 and TRBJ2-4, with 10 nucleotides matching TRBD1. Germline V gene sequence: CDR1 SGHVS, CDR2 FNYEAQ. The CDR3 has 16 residues. V dropped 1 base and J dropped 2; count of bases not matched to a gene: 2. DNA of the CDR3: TGTGCCAGCAGCTTAGGGACAGGGGGTACCAAAAACATTCAGTACTTC. Amino acid sequence: CASSLGTGGTKNIQYF.

This rearrangement joins TRBV7-9 to TRBJ2-1; TRBD2 is a possible D gene (6 bases). Germline V gene sequence: CDR1 SEHNR, CDR2 FQNEAQ (reference sequence). The germline V and J ends were trimmed by 2 bases and 2 bases, with 13 bases remaining between them. The CDR3 covers 16 residues. CDR3 sequence: CASSLRRGGAYNEQFF. The CDR3 coding sequence is TGTGCCAGCAGCTTAAGGCGGGGTGGCGCCTACAATGAGCAGTTCTTC.

This clone was observed once. V usage is TRBV27 and J usage is TRBJ2-7; 10 positions match TRBD2. With V trimmed by 5 bases and J by 1 base, 8 bases remained unmatched. CDR1 MNHEY and CDR2 SMNVEV come from the germline V gene (reference sequence). The CDR3 contains 16 residues. The CDR3 DNA reads TGTGCCAGCAGTAGCGGGAGGGCCTCGCGGTCCTACGAGCAGTACTTC. Its translation: CASSSGRASRSYEQYF.

The chain recombines TRBV25-1 with TRBJ2-1; 9 nucleotides agree with TRBD1. V trimming: 6 bases; J trimming: 9 bases; junction bases outside the gene matches: 9. The CDR3 is 14 amino acids. Per germline, CDR1 MGHDK and CDR2 SYGVNS. The CDR3 DNA reads TGTGCCAGCAGAGGGACAGGGCCAGGGAGTGAGCAGTTCTTC. Translating gives CASRGTGPGSEQFF. The full variable domain, rest sourced from reference TRBV25-1 and TRBJ2-1, is EADIYQTPRYLVIGTGKKITLECSQTMGHDKMYWYQQDPGMELHLIHYSYGVNSTEKGDLSSESTVSRIRTEHFPLTLESARPSHTSQYLCASRGTGPGSEQFFGPGTRLTVL.

The chain is built from TRBV7-9 and TRBJ2-5; 10 bases are shared with TRBD2. The V gene end was trimmed by 2 bases and the J gene end by 0 bases; junction bases not matched to a gene: 3. This CDR3 comprises 16 residues. Germline V gene sequence: CDR1 SEHNR, CDR2 FQNEAQ (reference sequence). The CDR3 bases are TGTGCCAGCAGCTTACGAGCGGGAGGGTACCAAGAGACCCAGTACTTC. As protein: CASSLRAGGYQETQYF. Supplemented by reference TRBV7-9 and TRBJ2-5, the full variable domain reads DTGVSQNPRHKITKRGQNVTFRCDPISEHNRLYWYRQTLGQGPEFLTYFQNEAQLEKSRLLSDRFSAERPKGSFSTLEIQRTEQGDSAMYLCASSLRAGGYQETQYFGPGTRLLVL.

The J gene is TRBJ2-7, the V gene TRBV15; 9 bases are shared with TRBD2. The CDR3 contains 17 residues. The J segment lost 7 bases and the V segment lost 2 bases, leaving 15 bases of the junction unmatched. CDR1 LNHNV and CDR2 YYDKDF come from the germline V gene (reference sequence). The CDR3 nucleotides read TGTGCCACCAGCAGACGCCTAGCGGGGAACCCCCCCGGAGAGCAGTACTTC. It codes for CATSRRLAGNPPGEQYF. Using reference TRBV15 and TRBJ2-7 for the parts outside the CDR3, the full variable domain is DAMVIQNPRYQVTQFGKPVTLSCSQTLNHNVMYWYQQKSSQAPKLLFHYYDKDFNNEADTPDNFQSRRPNTSFCFLDIRSPGLGDTAMYLCATSRRLAGNPPGEQYFGPGTRLTVT.

The count of this clone is one. J is TRBJ1-1 and V is TRBV5-1; D is possibly TRBD1 (5 bases). CDR3 length: 15 residues. Germline loops: CDR1 SGHRS, CDR2 YFSETQ. The V end lost 4 bases, the J end lost 0 bases, and 13 bases lay between the germline ends. The CDR3 protein is CASSPQGSMNTEAFF. The CDR3 nucleotides read TGCGCCAGCAGCCCTCAGGGAAGCATGAACACTGAAGCTTTCTTT. Filled out from reference TRBV5-1 and TRBJ1-1, the complete variable domain reads KAGVTQTPRYLIKTRGQQVTLSCSPISGHRSVSWYQQTPGQGLQFLFEYFSETQRNKGNFPGRFSGRQFSNSRSEMNVSTLELGDSALYLCASSPQGSMNTEAFFGQGTRLTVV.

This chain connects TRBV18 to TRBJ2-3; D ambiguous. The CDR3 length is 17 residues. Trimming took off 5 bases at V and 4 bases at J, with 22 bases between the two ends. Germline V CDR1 and CDR2: KGHSH, LQKENI. The CDR3 reads CASSKASPVQLSDTQYF. In DNA, the CDR3 is TGTGCCAGCTCAAAAGCATCACCGGTCCAATTATCAGATACGCAGTATTTT. The complete variable domain, with remaining parts taken from reference TRBV18 and TRBJ2-3, reads NAGVMQNPRHLVRRRGQEARLRCSPMKGHSHVYWYRQLPEEGLKFMVYLQKENIIDESGMPKERFSAEFPKEGPSILRIQQVVRGDSAAYFCASSKASPVQLSDTQYFGPGTRLTVL.

The genes are TRBV7-9 and TRBJ1-6, with 9 bases aligning to TRBD1. V shed 5 bases, J shed 8 bases, and the junction held 10 bases outside the gene matches. There are 16 residues in the CDR3. The V gene's germline CDR1 is SEHNR and CDR2 FQNEAQ (reference sequence). CDR3 coding DNA: TGTGCCAGCAGCCCCCAACAGGGGGCGCGTGATTCACCCCTCCACTTT. This codes for CASSPQQGARDSPLHF.

The rearrangement joins TRBV4-1 to TRBJ2-2; 8 bases are shared with TRBD2. This CDR3 is 21 amino acids long. Germline V CDR1 and CDR2: MGHRA, YSYEKL. V shed 4 bases, J shed 5 bases, and the junction held 24 bases outside the gene matches. CDR3 loop: CASSPQGGERERLAGTGELFF. The CDR3 DNA reads TGCGCCAGCAGCCCCCAGGGCGGTGAGCGTGAACGTTTAGCGGGAACCGGGGAGCTGTTTTTT.

V gene TRBV2 combines with J gene TRBJ1-1; TRBD1 is a possible D gene (5 bases). CDR1 and CDR2 (germline): SNHLY, FYNNEI. CDR3 length equals 16 residues. V was cut by 1 base and J by 6 bases, with 18 bases left in between. The chain's CDR3 is CASSEGGDRPGAEAFF. In nucleotides, the CDR3 is TGTGCCAGCAGTGAAGGGGGGGACCGGCCCGGCGCTGAAGCTTTCTTT.

V usage is TRBV2 and J usage is TRBJ2-2; D is unclear. Trimming left V 4 bases short and J 3 bases short, with 6 bases between. Germline V gene lookup returns CDR1 SNHLY and CDR2 FYNNEI. This CDR3 region has 13 residues. The CDR3 here is CASSGQYTGELFF. The CDR3 nucleotides read TGTGCCAGCAGTGGCCAGTACACCGGGGAGCTGTTTTTT. The full variable domain, completed using reference TRBV2 and TRBJ2-2, is EPEVTQTPSHQVTQMGQEVILRCVPISNHLYFYWYRQILGQKVEFLVSFYNNEISEKSEIFDDQFSVERPDGSNFTLKIRSTKLEDSAMYFCASSGQYTGELFFGEGSRLTVL.

CDR3 region: CASSIDGTGLNTEAFF. CDR3 nucleotides: TGTGCCAGTAGTATAGATGGAACAGGGTTGAACACTGAAGCTTTCTTT. The gene calls are TRBV19 and TRBJ1-1; D is possibly TRBD1 (6 bases). The CDR3 is made up of 16 amino acids. Trimming stripped 0 bases from V and 0 bases from J, with 11 bases between. The V gene's germline CDR1 is LNHDA and CDR2 SQIVND (reference sequence).

This chain's CDR3 is CATIAGVGYTQYF. The CDR3 DNA reads as TGTGCCACCATAGCGGGAGTAGGGTATACGCAGTATTTT. The chain is built from TRBV19 and TRBJ2-3; TRBD2 matches at 9 bases. The CDR3 runs to 13 residues. Trimming took 10 bases from V and 7 from J; bases not matched to a gene: 9. The V gene's germline CDR1 is LNHDA and CDR2 SQIVND (reference sequence).